These 14 T cell receptor beta chains came from one sample sequenced in a study of patients and donors after allogeneic stem cell transplantation. TCRdb re-called the RT-PCR reads through MiXCR, storing one row per CDR3 protein. This table holds about a million distinct CDR3 sequences, roughly 18% found once. Sequencing was done on a sample of blood, either unsorted or a sorted T cell fraction (not recorded which). Receptors were obtained from a human donor who was either an allogeneic HSCT recipient or a stem cell or donor lymphocyte infusion donor (not recorded which). It is not recorded whose cells these are; they may come from a transplant donor.

The chain couples TRBV6-6 to TRBJ2-7, with D maybe TRBD1 (5 bases). The germline V gene has CDR1 MNHNY and CDR2 SVGAGI (reference sequence). This CDR3 spans 13 amino acids. The ends were cut back, 4 bases at V and 3 bases at J, with 10 bases in the middle. CDR3 coding DNA: TGTGCCAGCAGTTCGACAGTTAACTACGAGCAGTACTTC. Its translation is CASSSTVNYEQYF.

The genes are TRBV15 and TRBJ1-3; D possibly corresponds to TRBD1 (5 bases). Germline CDR1 LNHNV, CDR2 YYDKDF (reference sequence). Trimming removed 1 base from V and 2 bases from J, with 9 bases in between. CDR3 length equals 15 residues. The CDR3 nucleotides read TGTGCCACCAGCAGAGCGAGGGGCGCTGGAAACACCATATATTTT. Translated, it gives CATSRARGAGNTIYF.

DNA of the CDR3: TGTGCCAGCAGTTTAGGGGAGGGAGGGAGTAAGCGGTCCGATACGCAGTATTTT. The encoded protein is CASSLGEGGSKRSDTQYF. The gene calls are TRBV12-3 or TRBV12-4 and TRBJ2-3; TRBD2 aligns across 7 bases. The junction had 16 bases not matched to a gene; V was cut back by 1 base and J by 6 bases. There are 18 residues in the CDR3.

CDR3 sequence reads: CATSDPGISYEQYF. DNA for the CDR3: TGTGCCACCAGTGACCCGGGCATCTCCTACGAGCAGTACTTC. The gene calls are TRBV24-1 and TRBJ2-7; D ambiguous. From germline, CDR1 is KGHDR and CDR2 SFDVKD. V lost 4 bases to trimming and J lost 0 bases, with 9 bases between them. The length of the CDR3 is 14 residues.

In its sample, this clonotype was seen a few times. The rearrangement joins TRBV5-1 to TRBJ2-1, with D maybe TRBD2 (5 bases). The CDR3 length is 14 residues. Germline loops: CDR1 SGHRS, CDR2 YFSETQ. Trimming took 0 bases from V and 8 from J, leaving 12 bases between them. CDR3 amino acids: CASSLVMRVHEQFF. The CDR3 DNA reads TGCGCCAGCAGCTTGGTTATGAGGGTCCATGAGCAGTTCTTC.

This clonotype was seen many times. The J gene is TRBJ2-3, the V gene TRBV6-6; D unclear. CDR1 and CDR2 from the germline V gene are MNHNY and SVGAGI (reference sequence). Trimming removed 7 bases from V and 0 bases from J, with 8 bases in between. The CDR3 loop spans 13 amino acids. This CDR3 reads CASTLGSTDTQYF. The DNA for the CDR3 is TGTGCCAGCACCCTTGGTAGCACAGATACGCAGTATTTT.

This clonotype has a handful of counts. The V and J genes are TRBV29-1 and TRBJ2-7, with D perhaps assigned TRBD1 or TRBD2 (5 bases each). V was trimmed by 3 bases and J by 2 bases, leaving 11 bases between them. Germline V gene data show CDR1 as SQVTM and CDR2 as ANQGSEA. This CDR3 comprises 13 residues. Written as DNA, the CDR3 is TGCAGCGTTGACGGGACGGATCCCTACGAGCAGTACTTC. Its translation is CSVDGTDPYEQYF.

The CDR3 region is CASSFMGLLNEQFF. CDR3 bases: TGTGCCAGCAGTTTCATGGGACTTCTCAATGAGCAGTTCTTC. The chain combines TRBV12-3 or TRBV12-4 with TRBJ2-1, with TRBD2 as a possible D gene (6 bases). Trimming left V 3 bases short and J 6 bases short, with 12 bases between. There are 14 residues in the CDR3.

This clonotype has more than one count but fewer than ten. The chain uses TRBV5-1 and TRBJ1-5, with D possibly TRBD1 on 5 matching bases. The germline V gene encodes CDR1 SGHRS and CDR2 YFSETQ. The CDR3 loop spans 15 amino acids. Deletions cut 0 bases from V and 2 bases from J, with 9 bases between. The CDR3 reads CASSLEGTRNQPQHF. The DNA for the CDR3 is TGCGCCAGCAGCTTGGAAGGGACGCGCAATCAGCCCCAGCATTTT.

The chain joins TRBV5-6 to TRBJ2-3, with D uncertain. This CDR3 comprises 13 residues. CDR1 is SGHDT and CDR2 is YYEEEE in the germline V gene. The V end lost 4 bases, the J end lost 5 bases, and 11 bases lay between the germline ends. The CDR3 here is CASSGWVGDTQYF. In DNA, the CDR3 is TGTGCCAGCAGCGGGTGGGTAGGAGATACGCAGTATTTT.

There are a few counts of this clonotype. This chain links TRBV29-1 with TRBJ1-2; 10 bases are a match to TRBD1. The CDR3 has 13 amino acids. V lost 5 bases, J lost 1 base, and 1 base stayed unmatched. Per the germline V gene, CDR1 is SQVTM and CDR2 is ANQGSEA. The CDR3 DNA sequence: TGCAGCGTTTGGACAGGGGGTAACTATGGCTACACCTTC. This gives the protein CSVWTGGNYGYTF.

The genes are TRBV27 and TRBJ2-5; D is ambiguous. Trimming cost V 3 bases and J 5 bases, with 13 bases left between them. The germline V gene encodes CDR1 MNHEY and CDR2 SMNVEV (reference sequence). The CDR3 has 14 residues. CDR3: CASSFNPNPETQYF. The CDR3 DNA reads as TGTGCCAGCAGTTTTAATCCAAATCCGGAGACCCAGTACTTC.

This clonotype showed up just a few times. The CDR3 sequence: CAISAGTSGGIHEQFF. CDR3 DNA sequence: TGTGCCATCAGTGCCGGGACTAGCGGGGGGATCCATGAGCAGTTCTTC. This chain connects TRBV10-3 to TRBJ2-1, with TRBD2 matching over 15 bases. Trimming took 4 bases from V and 8 from J; bases not matched to a gene: 6. This CDR3 region has 16 residues. Germline CDR1 reads ENHRY; CDR2 reads SYGVKD.

The V call is TRBV3-1, the J call TRBJ1-5; D is unclear. The germline V gene has CDR1 LGHDT and CDR2 YNNKEL (reference sequence). The ends were cut back, 2 bases at V and 1 base at J, with 9 bases in the middle. The CDR3 is made up of 15 amino acids. CDR3 coding DNA: TGTGCCAGCAGCCAATCGACACCAAGCAATCAGCCCCAGCATTTT. Protein product: CASSQSTPSNQPQHF.